The entry below gives a single TCR beta chain sequence along with its context. This CDR3 contains 16 residues. V was pared by 1 base and J by 3 bases, with 15 bases between. Germline CDR1 LGHNA, CDR2 YSLEER. The data are from a study of cytomegalovirus exposure and HLA in healthy donors. Use of 60 Vbeta and 13 Jbeta primers characterized the PCR. TCRdb's table, derived via immunoSEQ multiplex PCR, lists solely in-frame clones and lacks some. The data show around 120,000 clones, about three quarters seen once. The donors were healthy bone marrow donors. Sequencing was done on a sample of PBMCs. The rearrangement links TRBV4-3 to TRBJ1-1; TRBD1 might be the D (5 bases). The clonotype originates from a woman aged 40 to 50 in good health and CMV-seropositive. This chain's CDR3 is CASSQGRQLRHTEAFF. CDR3 bases: TGCGCCAGCAGCCAAGGGAGACAGCTGCGGCACACTGAAGCTTTCTTT.